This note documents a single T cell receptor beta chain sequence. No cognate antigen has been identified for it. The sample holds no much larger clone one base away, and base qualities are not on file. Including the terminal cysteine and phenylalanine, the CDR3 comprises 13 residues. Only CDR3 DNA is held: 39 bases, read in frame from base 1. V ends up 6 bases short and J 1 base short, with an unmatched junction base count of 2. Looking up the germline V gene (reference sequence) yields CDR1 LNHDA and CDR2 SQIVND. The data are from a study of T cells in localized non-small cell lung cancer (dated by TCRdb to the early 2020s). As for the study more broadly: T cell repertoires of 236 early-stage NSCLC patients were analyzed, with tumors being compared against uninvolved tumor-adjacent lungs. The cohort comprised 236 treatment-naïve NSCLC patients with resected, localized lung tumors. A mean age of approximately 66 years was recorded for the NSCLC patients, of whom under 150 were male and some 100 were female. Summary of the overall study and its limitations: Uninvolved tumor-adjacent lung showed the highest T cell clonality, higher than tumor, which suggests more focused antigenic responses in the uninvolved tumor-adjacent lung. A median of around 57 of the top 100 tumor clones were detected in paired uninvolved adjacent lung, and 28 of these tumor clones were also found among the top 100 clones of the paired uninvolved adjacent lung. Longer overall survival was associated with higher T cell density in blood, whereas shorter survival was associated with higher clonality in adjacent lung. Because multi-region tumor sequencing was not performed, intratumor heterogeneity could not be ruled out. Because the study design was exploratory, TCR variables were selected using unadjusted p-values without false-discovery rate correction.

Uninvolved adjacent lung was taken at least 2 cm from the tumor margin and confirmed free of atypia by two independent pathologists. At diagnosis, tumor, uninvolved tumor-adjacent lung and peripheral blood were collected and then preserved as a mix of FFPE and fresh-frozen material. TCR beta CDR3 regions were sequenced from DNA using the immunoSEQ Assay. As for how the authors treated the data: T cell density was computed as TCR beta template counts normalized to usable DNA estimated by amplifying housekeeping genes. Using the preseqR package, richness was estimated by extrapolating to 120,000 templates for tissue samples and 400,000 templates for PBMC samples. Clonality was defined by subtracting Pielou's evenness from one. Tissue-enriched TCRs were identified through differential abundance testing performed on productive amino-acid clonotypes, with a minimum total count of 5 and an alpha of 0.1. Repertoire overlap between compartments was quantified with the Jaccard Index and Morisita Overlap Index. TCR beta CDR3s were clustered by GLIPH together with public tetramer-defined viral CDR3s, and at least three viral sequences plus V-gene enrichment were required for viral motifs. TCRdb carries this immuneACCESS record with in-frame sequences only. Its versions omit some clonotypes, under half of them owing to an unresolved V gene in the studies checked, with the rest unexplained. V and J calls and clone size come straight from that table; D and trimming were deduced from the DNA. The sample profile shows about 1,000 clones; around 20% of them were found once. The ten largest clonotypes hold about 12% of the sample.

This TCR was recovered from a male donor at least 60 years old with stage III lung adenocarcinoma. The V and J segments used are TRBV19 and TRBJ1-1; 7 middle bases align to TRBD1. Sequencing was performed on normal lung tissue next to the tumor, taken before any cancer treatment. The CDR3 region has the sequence CASSRTGNTEAFF. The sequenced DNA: TGTGCCAGTAGCAGGACAGGGAACACTGAAGCTTTCTTT. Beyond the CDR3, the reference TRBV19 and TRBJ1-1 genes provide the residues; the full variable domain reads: DGGITQSPKYLFRKEGQNVTLSCEQNLNHDAMYWYRQDPGQGLRLIYYSQIVNDFQKGDIAEGYSVSREKKESFPLTVTSAQKNPTAFYLCASSRTGNTEAFFGQGTRLTVV.